A single sample gave rise to the 31 T cell receptor beta chains below, sequenced in a study of cytomegalovirus exposure and HLA in healthy donors (TCRdb year 2017). The library was generated by the immunoSEQ multiplex PCR assay. In its TCRdb copy, this immuneACCESS table keeps in-frame sequences only and misses some clones. Where compared with another copy, unresolved V genes explain less than half of these, and the others have no known cause. The table for this sample lists about 95,000 clones; 85% of them were counted only once. More than 20% of the sample belongs to the ten largest clones. What was sequenced was PBMCs. Receptors were obtained from a man younger than 30 in good health and CMV-seropositive.

The chain recombines TRBV29-1 with TRBJ2-5; 11 bases match TRBD2. CDR1 and CDR2 (germline): SQVTM, ANQGSEA. The CDR3 sequence is 14 residues long. Germline trimming cut 5 bases from V and 7 bases from J; bases unmatched to any gene: 9. The CDR3 DNA reads as TGCAGCGTTTTAGCGGGAGGGCCCAGGGGGACCCAGTACTTC. Residues: CSVLAGGPRGTQYF.

V gene TRBV19 combines with J gene TRBJ2-7; TRBD1 matches 12 bases. Germline CDR1 is LNHDA and CDR2 is SQIVND (reference sequence). The CDR3 is made up of 14 amino acids. Trimming at V came to 7 bases and at J to 4 bases, leaving 5 bases not matched to a gene. This CDR3 is CASNPGQGAYEQYF. DNA of the CDR3: TGTGCCAGTAATCCGGGACAGGGGGCTTACGAGCAGTACTTC.

V gene TRBV7-2 combines with J gene TRBJ2-5; 7 bases line up with TRBD1. V shed 5 bases and J 2 bases; nucleotides not matched to a gene: 11. The CDR3 covers 16 residues. Germline V gene lookup returns CDR1 SGHTA and CDR2 FQGNSA. The CDR3 protein is CASSPRQGSNQETQYF. Here the CDR3 DNA reads TGTGCCAGCAGCCCCCGACAGGGATCAAATCAAGAGACCCAGTACTTC.

The genes are TRBV6-5 and TRBJ2-7; 10 bases are a match to TRBD2. J gave up 5 bases and V 9 bases, and 13 bases lay outside the gene matches. CDR3 size: 15 residues. CDR1 is MNHEY and CDR2 is SVGAGI in the germline V gene. CDR3 coding DNA: TGTGCCAGTTCGGGTGAGGCTAGCGGGAGCCACGAGCAGTACGTC. Translating gives CASSGEASGSHEQYV.

The chain combines TRBV5-1 with TRBJ2-2; D perhaps matches TRBD2 (6 bases). Germline V gene lookup returns CDR1 SGHRS and CDR2 YFSETQ. V was trimmed by 0 bases and J by 3 bases, leaving 6 bases between them. The CDR3 extends over 14 amino acids. The CDR3 reads CASSLERDTGELFF. The CDR3 nucleotides read TGCGCCAGCAGCTTGGAGCGGGACACCGGGGAGCTGTTTTTT.

J is TRBJ1-5 and V is TRBV19; 8 nucleotides align to TRBD1. After removal of 5 bases from V and 4 bases from J, the junction contained 10 bases not matched to a gene. Germline loops: CDR1 LNHDA, CDR2 SQIVND (reference sequence). The CDR3 runs to 16 residues. For the CDR3, the DNA is TGTGCCAGTAGTCCGAGGACAGGGACAATTAATCAGCCCCAGCATTTT. It specifies CASSPRTGTINQPQHF.

This clone was detected only a few times. The rearrangement uses TRBV7-6 and TRBJ1-2; D gene ambiguous. CDR1 SGHVS and CDR2 FNYEAQ come from the germline V gene. Trimming took off 4 bases at V and 4 bases at J, with 10 bases between the two ends. The CDR3 contains 13 residues. For the CDR3, the DNA is TGTGCCAGCAGCTCAGACTCTCTCTATGGCTACACCTTC. This codes for CASSSDSLYGYTF.

The chain joins TRBV11-2 to TRBJ2-2; the D gene is possibly TRBD2 (5 bases). Trimming took off 0 bases at V and 1 base at J, with 9 bases between the two ends. Germline values: CDR1 SGHAT, CDR2 FQNNGV. The CDR3 runs 16 residues. The CDR3 DNA follows: TGTGCCAGCAGCTTAGATCGCGCGGGGAACACCGGGGAGCTGTTTTTT. It codes for CASSLDRAGNTGELFF. The whole variable domain, filled in from reference TRBV11-2 and TRBJ2-2, reads EAGVAQSPRYKIIEKRQSVAFWCNPISGHATLYWYQQILGQGPKLLIQFQNNGVVDDSQLPKDRFSAERLKGVDSTLKIQPAKLEDSAVYLCASSLDRAGNTGELFFGEGSRLTVL.

CDR3 in amino acids: CASSEFKLAVGQETQYF. The DNA of the CDR3 is TGTGCCAGCAGTGAATTTAAGCTAGCGGTGGGCCAAGAGACCCAGTACTTC. The V gene is TRBV25-1, the J gene TRBJ2-5; 7 bases are a match to TRBD2. The CDR3 sequence is 17 residues long. CDR1 and CDR2 from the germline V gene are MGHDK and SYGVNS. The V and J ends lost 1 base and 1 base, in that order; junction bases with no gene match: 9.

On this clone: At one end the junction does not follow the germline gene, possibly because of a read error. This chain uses TRBV30 with TRBJ2-3; TRBD2 matches at 10 bases. The length of the CDR3 is 17 residues. The germline V gene has CDR1 GTSNPN and CDR2 SVGIG (reference sequence). The CDR3 DNA sequence: TGTGCCTGGAGTGTACTCTGGGCTAGCGGGAGCAAAGATACGCAGTATTTT. The encoded protein is CAWSVLWASGSKDTQYF.

The J gene is TRBJ2-1, the V gene TRBV29-1; TRBD2 matches 10 bases. CDR1 and CDR2 (germline): SQVTM, ANQGSEA. The CDR3 is made up of 15 amino acids. The junction had 2 bases not matched to a gene; V was cut back by 0 bases and J by 3 bases. CDR3 nucleotide sequence: TGCAGCGTTGAAGATAGGACTAGCGGCTACAATGAGCAGTTCTTC. Its translation: CSVEDRTSGYNEQFF.

The chain recombines TRBV5-1 with TRBJ1-4; TRBD1 is a possible D gene (5 bases). This CDR3 is built from 17 residues. CDR1 is SGHRS, CDR2 YFSETQ, per germline. Trimming cost V 4 bases and J 0 bases, with 16 bases left between them. The CDR3: CASSLRGLIATNEKLFF. CDR3 sequence (DNA): TGCGCCAGCAGCCTAAGGGGCCTCATTGCAACTAATGAAAAACTGTTTTTT. Combining the CDR3 with reference TRBV5-1 and TRBJ1-4 gives the whole variable domain KAGVTQTPRYLIKTRGQQVTLSCSPISGHRSVSWYQQTPGQGLQFLFEYFSETQRNKGNFPGRFSGRQFSNSRSEMNVSTLELGDSALYLCASSLRGLIATNEKLFFGSGTQLSVL.

The chain uses TRBV6-5 and TRBJ2-5, with TRBD2 as a possible D gene (6 bases). Germline assignment: CDR1 MNHEY and CDR2 SVGAGI. CDR3 length equals 14 residues. The ends were cut back, 0 bases at V and 5 bases at J, with 10 bases in the middle. The CDR3: CASSYSLAGETQYF. CDR3 DNA sequence: TGTGCCAGCAGTTACTCCTTGGCGGGGGAGACCCAGTACTTC.

The rearrangement links TRBV6-5 to TRBJ2-1; TRBD2 might be the D (5 bases). V dropped 8 bases and J dropped 2 bases, with 10 bases sitting between them. CDR1 MNHEY and CDR2 SVGAGI come from the germline V gene. The CDR3 consists of 13 residues. The CDR3 DNA sequence: TGTGCCAGCGGCTCCGGGACCTACAATGAGCAGTTCTTC. Translating gives CASGSGTYNEQFF.

This chain links TRBV7-3 with TRBJ2-3; 9 bases map to TRBD1. CDR3 size: 14 residues. Germline values: CDR1 SGHTA, CDR2 FQGTGA. The V gene end was trimmed by 5 bases and the J gene end by 1 base; junction bases not matched to a gene: 1. CDR3 region: CASSRDRGTDTQYF. The DNA of the CDR3 is TGTGCCAGCAGCAGGGACAGGGGCACAGATACGCAGTATTTT.

This chain links TRBV5-5 with TRBJ2-7, with D perhaps TRBD2 (6 bases). With 0 bases removed from V and 0 bases from J, the gap between germline ends came to 7 bases. CDR1 and CDR2 (germline): SGHKS, YYEKEE (reference sequence). This CDR3 has 14 amino acids. Here the CDR3 reads CASSLAGSSYEQYF. In nucleotides, the CDR3 is TGTGCCAGCAGCTTGGCCGGGAGCTCCTACGAGCAGTACTTC. The full variable domain, in which reference TRBV5-5 and TRBJ2-7 provide the parts outside the CDR3, is DAGVTQSPTHLIKTRGQQVTLRCSPISGHKSVSWYQQVLGQGPQFIFQYYEKEERGRGNFPDRFSARQFPNYSSELNVNALLLGDSALYLCASSLAGSSYEQYFGPGTRLTVT.

The gene calls are TRBV28 and TRBJ2-1; 8 positions agree with TRBD1. Germline CDR1 reads MDHEN; CDR2 reads SYDVKM. The CDR3 is 14 amino acids. V shed 5 bases and J 2 bases; nucleotides not matched to a gene: 2. In nucleotides, the CDR3 is TGTGCCAGCAGTCCGGACAGGGCCTACAATGAGCAGTTCTTC. Residues: CASSPDRAYNEQFF.

V and J are TRBV5-6 and TRBJ2-7; D is possibly TRBD2 (6 bases). Trimming took off 0 bases at V and 1 base at J, with 14 bases between the two ends. Germline CDR1 and CDR2: SGHDT and YYEEEE. The CDR3 is 16 amino acids. DNA of the CDR3: TGTGCCAGCAGCTTGGAGCGGGCAGCCGTATCCTACGAGCAGTACTTC. This gives the protein CASSLERAAVSYEQYF. The full variable domain, completed using reference TRBV5-6 and TRBJ2-7, is DAGVTQSPTHLIKTRGQQVTLRCSPKSGHDTVSWYQQALGQGPQFIFQYYEEEERQRGNFPDRFSGHQFPNYSSELNVNALLLGDSALYLCASSLERAAVSYEQYFGPGTRLTVT.

The chain couples TRBV7-9 to TRBJ2-7, with TRBD1 identical over 8 bases. J was trimmed by 3 bases and V by 5 bases; bases with no gene match: 12. The CDR3 runs 16 residues. CDR1 and CDR2 (germline): SEHNR, FQNEAQ (reference sequence). The CDR3 DNA reads as TGTGCCAGCAGCCGAATAGGGACAGGTCTACACTACGAGCAGTACTTC. Its translation is CASSRIGTGLHYEQYF. Filled out from reference TRBV7-9 and TRBJ2-7, the complete variable domain reads DTGVSQNPRHKITKRGQNVTFRCDPISEHNRLYWYRQTLGQGPEFLTYFQNEAQLEKSRLLSDRFSAERPKGSFSTLEIQRTEQGDSAMYLCASSRIGTGLHYEQYFGPGTRLTVT.

J is TRBJ2-3 and V is TRBV19; a possible D gene is TRBD2 (5 bases). Trimming removed 6 bases from V and 8 bases from J, with 15 bases in between. From germline, CDR1 is LNHDA and CDR2 SQIVND (reference sequence). The CDR3 extends over 13 amino acids. CDR3 sequence: CASRGFGRGTQYF. Here the CDR3 DNA reads TGTGCCAGTAGAGGATTTGGACGGGGTACGCAGTATTTT.

This clone was seen a single time. The V and J genes are TRBV6-7 and TRBJ2-1; possibly TRBD2 for D (5 bases). TRBV6-7 is filed as an ORF, its function uncertain. Trimming removed 0 bases at V and 4 bases at J, with 7 bases between. The length of the CDR3 is 14 residues. CDR3 amino acids: CASSYSSGYNEQFF. CDR3 bases: TGTGCCAGCAGTTACTCGAGCGGTTACAATGAGCAGTTCTTC.

The chain joins TRBV27 to TRBJ2-7; no clear D. The CDR3 extends over 14 amino acids. V gave up 1 base and J gave up 6 bases, with 13 bases separating them. Germline CDR1 MNHEY, CDR2 SMNVEV (reference sequence). In DNA, the CDR3 is TGTGCCAGCAGTTTATTCTCCGGGTCAACCGAGCAGTACTTC. Translating it yields CASSLFSGSTEQYF.

The chain combines TRBV5-4 with TRBJ1-2; weak D call: TRBD1 (5 bases). There are 13 residues in the CDR3. V dropped 0 bases and J dropped 2 bases, with 5 bases sitting between them. The germline V gene encodes CDR1 SGHNT and CDR2 YYREEE (reference sequence). CDR3 nucleotides: TGTGCCAGCAGCTTGGCAGGGAACTATGGCTACACCTTC. Amino acid sequence: CASSLAGNYGYTF.

In this sample, this clone turned up a few times. This chain uses TRBV15 with TRBJ2-2, with TRBD1 matching 11 bases. The germline V gene has CDR1 LNHNV and CDR2 YYDKDF (reference sequence). V lost 5 bases and J lost 5; bases outside the gene matches: 4. This CDR3 is 15 amino acids long. The CDR3 sequence is CATSWGQGGTGELFF. For the CDR3, the DNA is TGTGCCACCAGCTGGGGACAGGGGGGGACCGGGGAGCTGTTTTTT. The full variable domain, with the rest looked up from reference TRBV15 and TRBJ2-2, is DAMVIQNPRYQVTQFGKPVTLSCSQTLNHNVMYWYQQKSSQAPKLLFHYYDKDFNNEADTPDNFQSRRPNTSFCFLDIRSPGLGDTAMYLCATSWGQGGTGELFFGEGSRLTVL.

This rearrangement joins TRBV5-1 to TRBJ1-5; D is ambiguous. The V gene's germline CDR1 is SGHRS and CDR2 YFSETQ. Trimming shortened V by 4 bases and J by 4 bases, and 9 bases separated the two germline ends. The CDR3 consists of 13 residues. The CDR3 protein is CASSPGENQPQHF. CDR3 DNA sequence: TGCGCCAGCAGCCCTGGAGAAAATCAGCCCCAGCATTTT.

The chain combines TRBV9 with TRBJ1-3; 8 bases line up with TRBD1. The ends lost 4 bases at V and 7 bases at J; junction bases unmatched: 16. The CDR3 covers 17 residues. Per the germline V gene, CDR1 is SGDLS and CDR2 is YYNGEE. CDR3 DNA sequence: TGTGCCAGCAGCCTTGATGTTGTAACAGGGGGGGTTAACACCATATATTTT. This codes for CASSLDVVTGGVNTIYF.

The J gene is TRBJ2-7, the V gene TRBV29-1, with a weak D call TRBD1 (6 bases). V gave up 6 bases and J gave up 5 bases, with 14 bases separating them. Per germline, CDR1 SQVTM and CDR2 ANQGSEA. The CDR3 is 12 residues long. CDR3 sequence (DNA): TGCAGCGTCCTCCTATGGGACAACGAGCAGTACTTC. This gives the protein CSVLLWDNEQYF.

The CDR3 DNA follows: TGTGCCAGCAGCTTAGCTGACCGGACAGGGGGCCCCCCCCGGTCATACGAGCAGTACTTC. It is translated as CASSLADRTGGPPRSYEQYF. The rearrangement joins TRBV7-2 to TRBJ2-7, with TRBD1 matching over 11 bases. With 0 bases clipped from V and 4 bases from J, the junction kept 17 bases outside the gene matches. The CDR3 is made up of 20 amino acids. Germline assignment: CDR1 SGHTA and CDR2 FQGNSA. Based on the CDR3 plus reference TRBV7-2 and TRBJ2-7, the full variable domain is GAGVSQSPSNKVTEKGKDVELRCDPISGHTALYWYRQSLGQGLEFLIYFQGNSAPDKSGLPSDRFSAERTGGSVSTLTIQRTQQEDSAVYLCASSLADRTGGPPRSYEQYFGPGTRLTVT.

Only one count was recorded for this clone. The chain links TRBV5-6 to TRBJ1-4; D is perhaps TRBD1 (6 bases). Germline V CDR1 and CDR2: SGHDT, YYEEEE. V gave up 3 bases and J gave up 0 bases, with 18 bases separating them. The CDR3 consists of 18 residues. The CDR3 DNA reads TGTGCCAGCAGCTGGCGAATGGGGGCGATTGCAACTAATGAAAAACTGTTTTTT. It translates to CASSWRMGAIATNEKLFF.

The rearrangement links TRBV7-8 to TRBJ2-1, with 9 bases identical to TRBD2. The CDR3 totals 15 residues. Germline V gives CDR1 SGHVS, CDR2 FQNEAQ. J gave up 2 bases and V 5 bases, and 4 bases lay outside the gene matches. The CDR3 coding sequence is TGTGCCAGCAGCCCATTAGCGGGAGCCTACAATGAGCAGTTCTTC. This translates into CASSPLAGAYNEQFF. Full variable domain (outside the CDR3, taken from reference TRBV7-8 and TRBJ2-1): GAGVSQSPRYKVAKRGQDVALRCDPISGHVSLFWYQQALGQGPEFLTYFQNEAQLDKSGLPSDRFFAERPEGSVSTLKIQRTQQEDSAVYLCASSPLAGAYNEQFFGPGTRLTVL.

A few counts support this clone. The rearrangement uses TRBV11-2 and TRBJ1-5; perhaps TRBD1 as D (5 bases). The CDR3 is 13 amino acids. Germline V lookup: CDR1 SGHAT, CDR2 FQNNGV. V shed 1 base and J shed 5 bases, with 6 bases lying between them. The CDR3 nucleotides read TGTGCCAGCAGCTTAGGCAGGGATCAGCCCCAGCATTTT. It specifies CASSLGRDQPQHF. The complete variable domain, with remaining parts taken from reference TRBV11-2 and TRBJ1-5, reads EAGVAQSPRYKIIEKRQSVAFWCNPISGHATLYWYQQILGQGPKLLIQFQNNGVVDDSQLPKDRFSAERLKGVDSTLKIQPAKLEDSAVYLCASSLGRDQPQHFGDGTRLSIL.